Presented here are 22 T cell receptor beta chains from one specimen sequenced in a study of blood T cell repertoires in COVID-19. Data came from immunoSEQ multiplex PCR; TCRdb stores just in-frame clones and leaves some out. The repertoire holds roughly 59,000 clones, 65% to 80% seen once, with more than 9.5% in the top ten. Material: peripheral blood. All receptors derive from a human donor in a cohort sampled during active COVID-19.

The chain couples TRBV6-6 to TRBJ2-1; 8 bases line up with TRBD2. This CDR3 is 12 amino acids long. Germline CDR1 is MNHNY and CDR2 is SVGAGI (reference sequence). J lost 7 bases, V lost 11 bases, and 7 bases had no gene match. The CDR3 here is CALSGGGNEQFF. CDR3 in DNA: TGTGCCTTATCGGGAGGGGGGAATGAGCAGTTCTTC.

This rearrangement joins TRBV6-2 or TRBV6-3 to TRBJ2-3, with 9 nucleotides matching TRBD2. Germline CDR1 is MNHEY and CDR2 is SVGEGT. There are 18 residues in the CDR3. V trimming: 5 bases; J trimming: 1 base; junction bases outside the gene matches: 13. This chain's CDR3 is CASSTGTSPGSGTDTQYF. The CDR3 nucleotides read TGTGCCAGCAGTACCGGGACTAGCCCCGGGAGTGGCACAGATACGCAGTATTTT.

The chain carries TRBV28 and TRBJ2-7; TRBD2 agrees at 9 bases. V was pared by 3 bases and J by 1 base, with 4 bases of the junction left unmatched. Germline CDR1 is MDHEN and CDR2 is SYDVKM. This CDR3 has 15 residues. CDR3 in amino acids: CASSFSSGGSYEQYF. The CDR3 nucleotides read TGTGCCAGCAGTTTTTCCAGCGGGGGGTCCTACGAGCAGTACTTC.

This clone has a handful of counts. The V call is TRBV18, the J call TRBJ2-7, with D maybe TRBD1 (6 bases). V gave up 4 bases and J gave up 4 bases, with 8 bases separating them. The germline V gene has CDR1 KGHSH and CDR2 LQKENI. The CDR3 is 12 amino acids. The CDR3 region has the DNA TGTGCCAGCTCACTCCAGGGGTACGAGCAGTACTTC. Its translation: CASSLQGYEQYF.

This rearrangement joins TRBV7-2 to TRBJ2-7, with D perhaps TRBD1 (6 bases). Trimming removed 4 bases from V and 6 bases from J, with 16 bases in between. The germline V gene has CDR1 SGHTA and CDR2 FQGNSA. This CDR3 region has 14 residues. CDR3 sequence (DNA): TGTGCCAGCAGCTCCGGACGGACCAGGGGCGAGCAGTACTTC. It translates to CASSSGRTRGEQYF.

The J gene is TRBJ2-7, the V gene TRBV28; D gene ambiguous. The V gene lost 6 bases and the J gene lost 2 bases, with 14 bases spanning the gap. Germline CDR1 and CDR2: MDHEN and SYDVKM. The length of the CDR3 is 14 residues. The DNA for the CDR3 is TGTGCCAGCAGCCTCGGCGGCCTCCCCTACGAGCAGTACTTC. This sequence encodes CASSLGGLPYEQYF.

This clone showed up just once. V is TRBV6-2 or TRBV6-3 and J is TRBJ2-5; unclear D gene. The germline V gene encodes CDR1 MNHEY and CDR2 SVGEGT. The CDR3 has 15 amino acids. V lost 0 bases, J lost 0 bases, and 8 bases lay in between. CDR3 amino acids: CASSYSSEYQETQYF. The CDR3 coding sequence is TGTGCCAGCAGTTACTCGTCCGAGTACCAAGAGACCCAGTACTTC.

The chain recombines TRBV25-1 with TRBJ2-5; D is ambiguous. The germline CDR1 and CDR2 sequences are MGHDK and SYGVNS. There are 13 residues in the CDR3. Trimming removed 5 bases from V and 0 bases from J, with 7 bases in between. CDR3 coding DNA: TGTGCCAGCAGTCATACAAACCAAGAGACCCAGTACTTC. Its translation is CASSHTNQETQYF.

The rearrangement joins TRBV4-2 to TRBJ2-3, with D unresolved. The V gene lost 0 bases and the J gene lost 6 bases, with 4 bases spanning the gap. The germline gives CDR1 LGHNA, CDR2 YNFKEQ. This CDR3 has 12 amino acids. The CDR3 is CASSQDRDTQYF. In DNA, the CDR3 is TGTGCCAGCAGCCAAGATCGGGATACGCAGTATTTT.

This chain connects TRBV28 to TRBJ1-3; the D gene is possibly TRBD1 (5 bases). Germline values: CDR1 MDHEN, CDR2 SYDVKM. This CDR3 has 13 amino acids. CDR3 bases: TGTGCGACAGTACTCGCTGGAAGAAACACCATATATTTT. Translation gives CATVLAGRNTIYF. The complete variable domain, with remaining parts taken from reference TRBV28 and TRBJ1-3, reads DVKVTQSSRYLVKRTGEKVFLECVQDMDHENMFWYRQDPGLGLRLIYFSYDVKMKEKGDIPEGYSVSREKKERFSLILESASTNQTSMYLCATVLAGRNTIYFGEGSWLTVV.

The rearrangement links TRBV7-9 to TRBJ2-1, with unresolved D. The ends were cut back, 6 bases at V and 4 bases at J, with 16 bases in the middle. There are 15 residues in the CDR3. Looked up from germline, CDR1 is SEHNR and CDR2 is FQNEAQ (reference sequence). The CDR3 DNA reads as TGTGCCAGCAGTTCCCCGGTAGCTCTATACAATGAGCAGTTCTTC. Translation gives CASSSPVALYNEQFF. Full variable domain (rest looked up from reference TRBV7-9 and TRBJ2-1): DTGVSQNPRHKITKRGQNVTFRCDPISEHNRLYWYRQTLGQGPEFLTYFQNEAQLEKSRLLSDRFSAERPKGSFSTLEIQRTEQGDSAMYLCASSSPVALYNEQFFGPGTRLTVL.

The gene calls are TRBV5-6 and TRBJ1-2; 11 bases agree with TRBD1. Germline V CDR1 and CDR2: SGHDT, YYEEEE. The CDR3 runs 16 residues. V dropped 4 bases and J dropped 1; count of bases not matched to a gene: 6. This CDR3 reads CASSLLGTGGNYGYTF. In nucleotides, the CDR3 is TGTGCCAGCAGCCTCCTGGGGACAGGGGGTAACTATGGCTACACCTTC.

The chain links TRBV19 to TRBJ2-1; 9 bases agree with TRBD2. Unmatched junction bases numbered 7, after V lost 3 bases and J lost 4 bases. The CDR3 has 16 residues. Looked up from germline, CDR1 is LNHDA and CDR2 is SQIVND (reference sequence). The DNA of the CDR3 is TGTGCCAGTAGTATTGGGGCGGGAGGGCGGTACAATGAGCAGTTCTTC. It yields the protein CASSIGAGGRYNEQFF.

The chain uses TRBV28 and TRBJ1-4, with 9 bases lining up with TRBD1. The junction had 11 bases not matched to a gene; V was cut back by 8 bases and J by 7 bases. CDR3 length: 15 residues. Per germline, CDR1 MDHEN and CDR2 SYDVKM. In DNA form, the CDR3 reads TGTGCCAGCGTATCCCCGGGACAGGGCACTGAAAAACTGTTTTTT. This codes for CASVSPGQGTEKLFF.

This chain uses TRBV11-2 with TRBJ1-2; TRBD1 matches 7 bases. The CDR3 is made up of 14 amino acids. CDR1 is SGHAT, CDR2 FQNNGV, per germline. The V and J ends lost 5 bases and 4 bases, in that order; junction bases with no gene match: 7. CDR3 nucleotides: TGTGCCAGCAGCATACAAGGGGGCGGCTATGGCTACACCTTC. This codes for CASSIQGGGYGYTF.

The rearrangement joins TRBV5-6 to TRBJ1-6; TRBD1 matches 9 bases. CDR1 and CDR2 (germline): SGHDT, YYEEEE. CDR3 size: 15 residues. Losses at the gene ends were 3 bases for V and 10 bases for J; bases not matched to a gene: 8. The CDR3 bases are TGTGCCAGCAGCTCGGACAGGGGTTTTTGGTCACCCCTCCACTTT. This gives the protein CASSSDRGFWSPLHF.

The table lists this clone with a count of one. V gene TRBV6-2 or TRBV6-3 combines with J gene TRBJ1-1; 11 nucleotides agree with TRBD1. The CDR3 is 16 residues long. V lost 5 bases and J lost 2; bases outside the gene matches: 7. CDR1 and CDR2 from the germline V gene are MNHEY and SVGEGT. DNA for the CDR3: TGTGCCAGCAGTGACCGGGACAGGGGGTCCAACACTGAAGCTTTCTTT. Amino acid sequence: CASSDRDRGSNTEAFF.

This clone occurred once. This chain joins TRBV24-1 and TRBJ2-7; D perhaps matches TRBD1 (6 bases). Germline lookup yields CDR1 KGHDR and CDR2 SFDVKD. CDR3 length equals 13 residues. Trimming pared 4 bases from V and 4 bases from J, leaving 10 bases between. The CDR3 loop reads CATSEAGEYEQYF. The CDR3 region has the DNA TGTGCCACCAGTGAAGCAGGGGAATACGAGCAGTACTTC.

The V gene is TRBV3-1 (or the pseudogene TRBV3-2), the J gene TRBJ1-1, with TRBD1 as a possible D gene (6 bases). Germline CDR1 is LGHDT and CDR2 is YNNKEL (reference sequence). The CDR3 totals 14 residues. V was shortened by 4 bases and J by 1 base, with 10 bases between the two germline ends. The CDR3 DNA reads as TGTGCCAGCAGCCTGACGACAGGGAACACTGAAGCTTTCTTT. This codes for CASSLTTGNTEAFF.

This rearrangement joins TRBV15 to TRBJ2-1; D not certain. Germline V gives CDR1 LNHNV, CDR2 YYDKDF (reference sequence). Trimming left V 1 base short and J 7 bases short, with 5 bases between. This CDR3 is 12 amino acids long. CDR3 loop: CATSRAVNEQFF. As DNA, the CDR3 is TGTGCCACCAGCAGAGCTGTGAATGAGCAGTTCTTC.

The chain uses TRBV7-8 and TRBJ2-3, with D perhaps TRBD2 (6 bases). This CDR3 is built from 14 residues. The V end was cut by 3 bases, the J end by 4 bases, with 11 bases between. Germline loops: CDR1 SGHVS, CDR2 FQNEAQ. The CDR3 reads CASSFGGRADTQYF. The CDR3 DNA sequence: TGTGCCAGCAGCTTTGGGGGGAGAGCAGATACGCAGTATTTT.

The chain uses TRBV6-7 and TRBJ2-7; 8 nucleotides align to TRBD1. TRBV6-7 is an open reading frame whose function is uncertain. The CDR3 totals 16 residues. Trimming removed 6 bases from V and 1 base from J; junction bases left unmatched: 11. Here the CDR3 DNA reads TGTGCCAGCAGCCCCCGTACGGGGACAGGATCCTACGAGCAGTACTTC. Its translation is CASSPRTGTGSYEQYF.